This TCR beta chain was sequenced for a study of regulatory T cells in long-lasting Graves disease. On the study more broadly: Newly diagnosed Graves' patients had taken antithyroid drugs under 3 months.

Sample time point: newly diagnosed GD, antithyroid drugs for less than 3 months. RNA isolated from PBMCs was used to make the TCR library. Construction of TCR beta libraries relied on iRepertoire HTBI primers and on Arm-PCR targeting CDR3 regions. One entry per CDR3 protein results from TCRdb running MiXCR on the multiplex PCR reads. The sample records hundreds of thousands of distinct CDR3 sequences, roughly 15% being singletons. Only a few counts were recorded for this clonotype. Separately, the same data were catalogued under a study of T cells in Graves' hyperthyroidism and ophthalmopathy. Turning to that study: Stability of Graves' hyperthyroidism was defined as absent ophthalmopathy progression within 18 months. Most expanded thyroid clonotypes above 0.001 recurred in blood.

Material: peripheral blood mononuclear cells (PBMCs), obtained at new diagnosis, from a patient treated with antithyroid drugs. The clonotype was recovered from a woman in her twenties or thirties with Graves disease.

CDR3 sequence reads: CSARAALSYGDTQYF. Written as DNA, the CDR3 is TGCAGTGCTCGGGCGGCATTGTCTTATGGGGATACGCAGTATTTT. The rearrangement links TRBV20-1 to TRBJ2-3, with D uncertain. V was cut by 5 bases and J by 6 bases, with 21 bases left in between. The CDR3 is 15 amino acids. Germline assignment: CDR1 DFQATT and CDR2 SNEGSKA (reference sequence).